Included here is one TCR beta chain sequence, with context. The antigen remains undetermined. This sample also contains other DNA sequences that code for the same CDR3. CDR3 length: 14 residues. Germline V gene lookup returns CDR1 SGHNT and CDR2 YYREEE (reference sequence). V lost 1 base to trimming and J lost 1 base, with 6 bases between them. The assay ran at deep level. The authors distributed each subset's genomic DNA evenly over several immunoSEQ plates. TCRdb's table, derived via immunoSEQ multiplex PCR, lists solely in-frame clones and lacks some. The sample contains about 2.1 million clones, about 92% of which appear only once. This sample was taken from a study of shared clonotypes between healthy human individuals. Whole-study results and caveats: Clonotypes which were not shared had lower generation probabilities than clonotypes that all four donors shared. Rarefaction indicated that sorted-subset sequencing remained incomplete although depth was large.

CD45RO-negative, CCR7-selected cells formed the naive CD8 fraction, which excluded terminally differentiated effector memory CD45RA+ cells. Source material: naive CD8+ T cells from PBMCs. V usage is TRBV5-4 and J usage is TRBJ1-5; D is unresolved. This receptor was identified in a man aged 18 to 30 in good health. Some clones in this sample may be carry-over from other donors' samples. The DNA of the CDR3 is TGTGCCAGCAGCTTGATGGGGAGCAATCAGCCCCAGCATTTT. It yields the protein CASSLMGSNQPQHF. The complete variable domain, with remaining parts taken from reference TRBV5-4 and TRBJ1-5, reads ETGVTQSPTHLIKTRGQQVTLRCSSQSGHNTVSWYQQALGQGPQFIFQYYREEENGRGNFPPRFSGLQFPNYSSELNVNALELDDSALYLCASSLMGSNQPQHFGDGTRLSIL.